These T cell receptor beta chains were read from a single sample in a study of T cells in Graves' hyperthyroidism and ophthalmopathy. TCRdb processed the multiplex PCR reads anew with MiXCR; each CDR3 protein has one entry. Altogether around 450,000 distinct CDR3 sequences are present, 15% to 17% being singletons, with the ten largest covering roughly 13%. Sequencing input: blood. These TCRs come from a young woman with Graves' hyperthyroidism. CDR3s include the opening cysteine and the closing phenylalanine or tryptophan. A D gene is named only where the DNA matches it firmly. Some rows have no size entry. The others give once, few or many, or a class for an expanded clone.

j_call d_call v_call clone_size cdr3_nt cdr3_aa
TRBJ1-2 - TRBV4-1 few TGCGCCAGCAGCCCAAGCCAAGGGAGGGACTATGGCTACACCTTC CASSPSQGRDYGYTF
TRBJ1-4 - TRBV12-3/TRBV12-4 few TGTGCCAGCAGTTTAGAGGCAGGGTATAATGAAAAACTGTTTTTT CASSLEAGYNEKLFF
TRBJ1-1 TRBD1 TRBV4-2 - TGTGCCAGCAGCCAAGATTACGACAGGGTGAACACTGAAGCTTTCTTT CASSQDYDRVNTEAFF
TRBJ1-1 - TRBV3-1 many TGTGCCAGCAGCCAAGACCTGACCGGGAGTACTGAAGCTTTCTTT CASSQDLTGSTEAFF
TRBJ1-4 TRBD1 TRBV29-1 few TGCAGCGCCGCCACAGGGGTACATAATGAAAAACTGTTTTTT CSAATGVHNEKLFF
TRBJ2-2 TRBD2 TRBV7-3 few TGTGCCAGCAGCCGCTCCCCACTAGCGGGGCAGATGAACACCGGGGAGCTGTTTTTT CASSRSPLAGQMNTGELFF
TRBJ2-2 - TRBV4-2 - TGTGCCAGCAGCCAAGAACAGCTTTCGGGCGGGGAGCTGTTTTTT CASSQEQLSGGELFF
TRBJ2-1 - TRBV4-1 - TGCGCCAGCAGCCTCTACGCAGGTGAGCAGTTCTTC CASSLYAGEQFF
TRBJ1-5 - TRBV29-1 few TGCAGCGTTGAAGATCCCACACCGGTCAATCAGCCCCAGCATTTT CSVEDPTPVNQPQHF
TRBJ1-3 TRBD1 TRBV13 few TGTGCCAGCAGCTCCAGGGGGCTAGGAAACACCATATATTTT CASSSRGLGNTIYF
TRBJ2-3 TRBD1 TRBV28 many TGTGCCAGCAGTGACCCGGGACAGGGAACAGATACGCAGTATTTT CASSDPGQGTDTQYF
TRBJ2-5 - TRBV20-1 many TGCAGTGCTCGCCCGACAGACCAAGAGACCCAGTACTTC CSARPTDQETQYF
TRBJ2-7 - TRBV2 many TGTGCCAGCAGTGAATTCGGTGACTCCTACGAGCAGTACTTC CASSEFGDSYEQYF
TRBJ1-1 TRBD1 TRBV7-9 few TGTGCCAGCAGATCGGACAGGGGCACGTCTTTCTTT CASRSDRGTSFF
TRBJ2-1 - TRBV5-8 few TGTGCCAGCAGCTTGGGGCTAGACCGCTACAATGAGCAGTTCTTC CASSLGLDRYNEQFF
TRBJ1-5 - TRBV27 - TGTGCCAGCAGTCCCAGACAGGCCAGCAATCAGCCCCAGCATTTT CASSPRQASNQPQHF
TRBJ2-1 - TRBV19 - TGTGCCAGTAGCCCACCGAGGGCCGGCATCAATGAGCAGTTCTTC CASSPPRAGINEQFF
TRBJ1-3 - TRBV11-2 many TGTGCCAGCAGCTTAGAAGGTTGGGCTTCTGGAAACACCATATATTTT CASSLEGWASGNTIYF
TRBJ2-1 TRBD2 TRBV3-1 many TGTGCCAGCAGCCAAGACCCCCTAGCGGGGTTCGTGAATGAGCAGTTCTTC CASSQDPLAGFVNEQFF
TRBJ2-7 TRBD1 TRBV20-1 - TGCAGTGCTAGAGCTCTGGACAGGACCTACGAGCAGTACTTC CSARALDRTYEQYF
TRBJ1-5 - TRBV28 many TGTGCCAGCATCTCTCCAGGTTATAGCAATCAGCCCCAGCATTTT CASISPGYSNQPQHF
TRBJ2-1 TRBD1 TRBV9 - TGTGCCAGCAGCGTAGCTCGGACAGGGGTGGATGAGCAGTTCTTC CASSVARTGVDEQFF
TRBJ2-7 - TRBV5-1 few TGCGCCAGCAGCTCAACAGGGATATACGAGCAGTACTTC CASSSTGIYEQYF
TRBJ2-3 - TRBV6-2/TRBV6-3 few TGTGCCAGCAGTTACACATTTCGGGGAATCACAGATACGCAGTATTTT CASSYTFRGITDTQYF
TRBJ1-1 - TRBV20-1 - TGCAGTGCAAAGATTCAGGGGTGGAACACTGAAGCTTTCTTT CSAKIQGWNTEAFF
TRBJ1-2 - TRBV24-1 - TGTGCCACCAGTGATTATGGACGGGGCGGCTACACCTTC CATSDYGRGGYTF
TRBJ1-1 - TRBV19 few TGTGCCAGTAGTATAGGCTCAAAAGGATTGAACACTGAAGCTTTCTTT CASSIGSKGLNTEAFF
TRBJ2-2 TRBD1 TRBV15 - TGTGCCACCAGCAGAGGGACAGGGGAAGCCGGGGAGCTGTTTTTT CATSRGTGEAGELFF
TRBJ1-1 - TRBV18 many TGTGCCAGCTCACCAGGGAGTGGGTCGAACACTGAAGCTTTCTTT CASSPGSGSNTEAFF
TRBJ1-2 TRBD1 TRBV5-1 - TGCGCCAGCAGCTTGGGAGACAGGGGGGCCTATGGCTACACCTTC CASSLGDRGAYGYTF
TRBJ1-3 TRBD1 TRBV5-1 few TGCGCCAGCAGCCTAACAGGGGGCCCTGGAAACACCATATATTTT CASSLTGGPGNTIYF
TRBJ1-5 - TRBV19 few TGTGCCAGTATGGGCCCTAGGGCAGGCACCAACTTCGGTAGCAATCAGCCCCAGCATTTT CASMGPRAGTNFGSNQPQHF
TRBJ1-5 - TRBV9 many TGTGCCAGCAGCGTAGAGGCAGTTAATCAGCCCCAGCATTTT CASSVEAVNQPQHF
TRBJ1-1 - TRBV2 many TGTGCCAGCAACGTCTTAGGACAAATGCAACGAACTGAAGCTTTCTTT CASNVLGQMQRTEAFF
TRBJ2-3 - TRBV5-1 - TGCGCCAGCAGTACGCTTTTCACAGATACGCAGTATTTT CASSTLFTDTQYF
TRBJ2-7 TRBD1 TRBV5-1 few TGCGCCAGCAGCTCCTGGGGCAGGGGGTTTGCCTACGAGCAGTACTTC CASSSWGRGFAYEQYF
TRBJ2-4 TRBD1 TRBV9 few TGTGCCAGCAGGGCCGTGGCAGGGGGCAAAAACATTCAGTACTTC CASRAVAGGKNIQYF
TRBJ1-5 - TRBV28 many TGTGCCAGCAGTCTCATCTCATGGGACGGGCCGCGGCCCCAGCATTTT CASSLISWDGPRPQHF
TRBJ2-1 TRBD2 TRBV7-9 many TGTGCCAGCAGCTCTTCAGCGGGAGGGCCCTCCACATTTTACAATGAGCAGTTCTTC CASSSSAGGPSTFYNEQFF
TRBJ1-1 - TRBV6-6 many TGTGCCAGCAGTTACCGCGCTGGAGGGGCGAACACTGAAGCTTTCTTT CASSYRAGGANTEAFF